This TCR beta chain appears in the sequencing data of a study of CD8 T cells in Susac syndrome. Study summary: Patients with Susac syndrome were therapy-naive, on corticosteroids, or on intravenous immunoglobulin alone at the time that blood was drawn.

RNA totalling 0.5 to 1 ug underwent reverse transcription with random hexamers. Each CDR3 protein is one row after TCRdb ran MiXCR on the immunoSEQ multiplex PCR reads. Seen here are under 90,000 distinct CDR3 sequences, 85% to 95% observed once, and the top ten hold roughly 0.46%. The germline V and J ends were trimmed by 3 bases and 3 bases, with 6 bases remaining between them. The CDR3 runs 12 residues. The germline V gene encodes CDR1 SGHTA and CDR2 FQGNSA. Both CD4+ and CD8+ T cells were negatively isolated, and TEMRA cells underwent FACS enrichment. V usage is TRBV7-2 and J usage is TRBJ2-7; D call uncertain. This clonotype was obtained from a human donor with Susac syndrome. Sequenced material: CD8+ T cells from PBMCs. For the CDR3, the DNA is TGTGCCAGCAGCTTTGACCTCTACGAGCAGTACTTC. Its translation is CASSFDLYEQYF.